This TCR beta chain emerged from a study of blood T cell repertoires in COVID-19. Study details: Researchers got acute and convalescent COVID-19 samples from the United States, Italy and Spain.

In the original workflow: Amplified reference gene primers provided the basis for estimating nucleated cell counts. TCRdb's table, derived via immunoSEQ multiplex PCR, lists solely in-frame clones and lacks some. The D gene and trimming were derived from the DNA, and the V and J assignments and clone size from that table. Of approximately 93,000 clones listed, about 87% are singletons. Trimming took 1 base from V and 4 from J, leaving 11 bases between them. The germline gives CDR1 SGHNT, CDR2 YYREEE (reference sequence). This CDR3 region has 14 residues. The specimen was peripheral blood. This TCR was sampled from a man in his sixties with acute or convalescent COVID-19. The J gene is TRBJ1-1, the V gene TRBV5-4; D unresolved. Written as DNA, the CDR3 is TGTGCCAGCAGCTTGATGGGGAGGGCCACTGAAGCTTTCTTT. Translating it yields CASSLMGRATEAFF.